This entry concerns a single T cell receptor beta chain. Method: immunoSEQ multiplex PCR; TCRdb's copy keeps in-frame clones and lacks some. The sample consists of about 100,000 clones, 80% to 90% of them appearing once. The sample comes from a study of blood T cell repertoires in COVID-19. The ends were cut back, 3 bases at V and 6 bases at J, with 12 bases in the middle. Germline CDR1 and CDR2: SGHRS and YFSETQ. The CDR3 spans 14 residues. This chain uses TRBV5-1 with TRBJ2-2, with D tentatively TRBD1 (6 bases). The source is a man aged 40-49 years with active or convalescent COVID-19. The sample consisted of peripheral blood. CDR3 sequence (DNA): TGCGCCAGCAGCTCCACAGGGTTCCCCGGGGAGCTGTTTTTT. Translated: CASSSTGFPGELFF.